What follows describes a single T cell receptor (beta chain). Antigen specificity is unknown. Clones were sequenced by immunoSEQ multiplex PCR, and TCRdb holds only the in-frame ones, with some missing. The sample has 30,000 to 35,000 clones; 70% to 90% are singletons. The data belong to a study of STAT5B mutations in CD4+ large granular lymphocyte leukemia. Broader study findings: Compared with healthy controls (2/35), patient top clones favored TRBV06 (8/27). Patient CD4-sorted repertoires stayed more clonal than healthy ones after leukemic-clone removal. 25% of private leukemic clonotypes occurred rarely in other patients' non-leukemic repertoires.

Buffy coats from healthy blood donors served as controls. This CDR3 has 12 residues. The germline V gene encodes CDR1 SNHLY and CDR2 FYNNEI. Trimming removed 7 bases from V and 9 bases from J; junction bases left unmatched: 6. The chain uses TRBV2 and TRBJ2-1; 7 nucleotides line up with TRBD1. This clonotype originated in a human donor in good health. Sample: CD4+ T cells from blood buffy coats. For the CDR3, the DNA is TGTGCCAGCAACCGACAGGGCAGTGAGCAGTTCTTC. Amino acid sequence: CASNRQGSEQFF. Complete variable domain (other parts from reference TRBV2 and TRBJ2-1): EPEVTQTPSHQVTQMGQEVILRCVPISNHLYFYWYRQILGQKVEFLVSFYNNEISEKSEIFDDQFSVERPDGSNFTLKIRSTKLEDSAMYFCASNRQGSEQFFGPGTRLTVL.